The rows below give T cell receptor beta chains drawn from one sample of a study of blood T cells in healthy people across ages. TCRdb reprocessed the 5' RACE reads with MiXCR, giving one entry per CDR3 protein. The sample contains hundreds of thousands of distinct CDR3 sequences, just over 55% of which appear only once. Sequenced input: blood. The receptor source for this set is a middle-aged man in good health. Each CDR3 is given with its conserved first and last residue. Each record gives: J gene, V gene, clone size, D gene, CDR3 protein, CDR3 DNA. A D gene is named only where the DNA matches it firmly. Not every row has a clone size; where given, it reads once, few, many or a size class.

>TRBJ2-7|TRBV19|-|-
CASSIDDTPGEQYF
TGTGCCAGTAGTATAGACGATACCCCGGGTGAGCAGTACTTC
>TRBJ2-5|TRBV7-9|-|-
CASSIGHRQETQYF
TGTGCCAGCAGCATAGGACACCGGCAAGAGACCCAGTACTTC
>TRBJ1-2|TRBV5-1|many|-
CASSSGQRDGGYTF
TGCGCCAGCAGCTCGGGACAACGGGATGGGGGCTACACCTTC
>TRBJ2-1|TRBV28|-|TRBD2
CASSLGPLTSEEMSYNEQFF
TGTGCCAGCAGTTTAGGGCCCTTGACTAGCGAGGAAATGTCCTACAATGAGCAGTTCTTC
>TRBJ2-1|TRBV29-1|-|TRBD2
CSVRLAAYGEQFF
TGCAGCGTTCGACTAGCGGCCTACGGTGAGCAGTTCTTC
>TRBJ2-2|TRBV4-1|-|TRBD2
CASSRRAGAGTGELFF
TGCGCCAGCAGCCGGCGAGCGGGAGCGGGCACCGGGGAGCTGTTTTTT
>TRBJ2-7|TRBV11-2|-|TRBD1
CASSFRTGIPYEQYF
TGTGCCAGCAGCTTCCGGACAGGGATCCCCTACGAGCAGTACTTC
>TRBJ1-1|TRBV3-1|-|-
CASSLLRGRNTEAFF
TGTGCCAGCAGCTTACTCAGGGGACGGAACACTGAAGCTTTCTTT
>TRBJ1-6|TRBV20-1|-|TRBD1
CSADRDRGDSPLHF
TGCAGTGCGGACCGGGACAGGGGTGATTCACCCCTCCACTTT
>TRBJ2-7|TRBV20-1|-|-
CSARKESSYEQYF
TGCAGTGCCCGTAAGGAAAGCTCCTACGAGCAGTACTTC